The 2 T cell receptor beta chains listed next were all sequenced from one sample in a study of patients and donors after allogeneic stem cell transplantation. From the RT-PCR reads, TCRdb called clonotypes with MiXCR, one entry per CDR3 protein. There are approximately 160,000 distinct CDR3 sequences in the sample; around 30% occur only once, and approximately 3% lies in the top ten. Sequenced sample: blood, either unsorted or a sorted T cell fraction (not recorded which). The receptors were gathered from a human donor who was either an allogeneic HSCT recipient or a stem cell or donor lymphocyte infusion donor (not recorded which). It is not recorded whose cells these are; they may come from a transplant donor.

The chain couples TRBV15 to TRBJ2-5, with TRBD2 identical over 11 bases. Germline loops: CDR1 LNHNV, CDR2 YYDKDF (reference sequence). The CDR3 is made up of 19 amino acids. The junction had 11 bases not matched to a gene; V was cut back by 2 bases and J by 0 bases. CDR3 bases: TGTGCCACCAGCAGACCGACTAGCGGGACTCGCTCGTACCAAGAGACCCAGTACTTC. It encodes CATSRPTSGTRSYQETQYF. Full variable domain (remainder filled in from reference TRBV15 and TRBJ2-5): DAMVIQNPRYQVTQFGKPVTLSCSQTLNHNVMYWYQQKSSQAPKLLFHYYDKDFNNEADTPDNFQSRRPNTSFCFLDIRSPGLGDTAMYLCATSRPTSGTRSYQETQYFGPGTRLLVL.

This clonotype occurred a few times. CDR3 sequence (DNA): TGTGCCAGCAGCCCAGACGGGAGTCCCTATGGCTACACCTTC. This sequence encodes CASSPDGSPYGYTF. V gene TRBV7-2 combines with J gene TRBJ1-2; no firm D call. Deletions cut 5 bases from V and 4 bases from J, with 14 bases between. The CDR3 is made up of 14 amino acids. CDR1 SGHTA and CDR2 FQGNSA come from the germline V gene.